The 27 T cell receptor beta chains in this list originate from one sample, sequenced in a study of cytomegalovirus exposure and HLA in healthy donors. The primer mix had 60 Vbeta and 13 Jbeta primers. Produced via immunoSEQ multiplex PCR; TCRdb's table is partial and in-frame only. The sample has roughly 130,000 clones; roughly two thirds are singletons. The sample consisted of PBMCs. These receptors were taken from a man between 25 and 39 years old in good health and CMV-seropositive.

This clone turned up a few times. The V and J genes are TRBV11-2 and TRBJ1-1; 7 positions agree with TRBD1. Germline V gene lookup returns CDR1 SGHAT and CDR2 FQNNGV. This CDR3 comprises 17 residues. V gave up 4 bases and J gave up 7 bases; unmatched junction bases: 18. The CDR3 reads CASSSGGRRGKKGEAFF. The CDR3 DNA reads TGTGCCAGCAGCTCAGGGGGGCGGAGGGGGAAGAAGGGTGAAGCTTTCTTT. The complete variable domain, with remaining parts taken from reference TRBV11-2 and TRBJ1-1, reads EAGVAQSPRYKIIEKRQSVAFWCNPISGHATLYWYQQILGQGPKLLIQFQNNGVVDDSQLPKDRFSAERLKGVDSTLKIQPAKLEDSAVYLCASSSGGRRGKKGEAFFGQGTRLTVV.

The chain has TRBV5-4 and TRBJ1-2, with D hard to call. The CDR3 is 13 residues long. Trimming left V 6 bases short and J 4 bases short, with 13 bases between. The germline gives CDR1 SGHNT, CDR2 YYREEE (reference sequence). The CDR3 is CASNVTEPYGYTF. CDR3 DNA: TGTGCCAGCAACGTGACGGAGCCCTATGGCTACACCTTC.

The chain couples TRBV27 to TRBJ2-1, with a tentative D call TRBD2 (5 bases). Trimming removed 4 bases from V and 1 base from J, with 11 bases in between. CDR3 size: 15 residues. In germline, CDR1 is MNHEY, CDR2 SMNVEV (reference sequence). The CDR3 protein is CASSWSGDSYNEQFF. The DNA of the CDR3 is TGTGCCAGCAGTTGGTCCGGGGATTCCTACAATGAGCAGTTCTTC.

The chain links TRBV6-5 to TRBJ2-2, with D unresolved. The CDR3 is 14 residues long. The V gene's germline CDR1 is MNHEY and CDR2 SVGAGI. V gave up 0 bases and J gave up 5 bases, with 7 bases separating them. The CDR3 spells CASSYSRLTGELFF. The CDR3 nucleotides read TGTGCCAGCAGTTACTCGCGTTTAACCGGGGAGCTGTTTTTT.

The chain combines TRBV5-4 with TRBJ2-5, with 8 bases aligning to TRBD2. The length of the CDR3 is 14 residues. V lost 3 bases to trimming and J lost 5 bases; unmatched junction nucleotides: 6. Germline-derived CDR1 and CDR2 are SGHNT and YYREEE (reference sequence). CDR3 residues: CASSSRPSGETQYF. As DNA, the CDR3 is TGTGCCAGCAGCTCCCGACCTAGCGGGGAGACCCAGTACTTC.

The gene calls are TRBV7-9 and TRBJ2-1, with 12 bases matching TRBD2. Germline CDR1 reads SEHNR; CDR2 reads FQNEAQ (reference sequence). Trimming took 5 bases from V and 4 from J; bases not matched to a gene: 9. The CDR3 loop spans 17 amino acids. DNA of the CDR3: TGTGCCAGCAGCATAACTCCGGGACTAGCGGGTTACAATGAGCAGTTCTTC. Its translation: CASSITPGLAGYNEQFF.

The V call is TRBV7-9, the J call TRBJ2-2; D call uncertain. There are 15 residues in the CDR3. Trimming stripped 4 bases from V and 7 bases from J, with 16 bases between. Germline V gene lookup returns CDR1 SEHNR and CDR2 FQNEAQ (reference sequence). The CDR3, as DNA: TGTGCCAGCAGCTCAAATTCCCCAGGTGTCGGGGAGCTGTTTTTT. Translation: CASSSNSPGVGELFF.

This chain joins TRBV11-3 and TRBJ2-5; D perhaps matches TRBD2 (6 bases). Germline-derived CDR1 and CDR2 are SGHNT and YENEEA. V gave up 1 base and J gave up 4 bases, with 7 bases separating them. This CDR3 is built from 13 residues. As DNA, the CDR3 is TGTGCCAGCAGCTTAGGGAGGGGAGAGACCCAGTACTTC. As protein: CASSLGRGETQYF.

The genes are TRBV10-2 and TRBJ2-7, with D perhaps matching TRBD1 (5 bases). The CDR3 is made up of 11 amino acids. The V gene lost 7 bases and the J gene lost 4 bases, with 8 bases spanning the gap. CDR1 WSHSY and CDR2 SAAADI come from the germline V gene. The CDR3 loop is CASTDRYEQYF. CDR3 in DNA: TGCGCCAGCACAGACAGATACGAGCAGTACTTC.

This sequence joins TRBV6-5 and TRBJ2-3; 11 bases map to TRBD2. Germline V gene data show CDR1 as MNHEY and CDR2 as SVGAGI. J gave up 15 bases and V 0 bases, and 11 bases lay outside the gene matches. The CDR3 sequence is 15 residues long. CDR3: CASSYSGLAAFVYYF. The CDR3 DNA reads TGTGCCAGCAGTTACTCGGGACTAGCGGCCTTTGTATACTATTTT.

In its sample, this clone was seen a few times. This chain joins TRBV5-6 and TRBJ1-5; D remains unclear. Germline V CDR1 and CDR2: SGHDT, YYEEEE. Trimming took off 4 bases at V and 2 bases at J, with 7 bases between the two ends. The CDR3 is made up of 13 amino acids. The CDR3 spells CASSTGGNQPQHF. CDR3 DNA sequence: TGTGCCAGCAGCACGGGTGGCAATCAGCCCCAGCATTTT.

This chain links TRBV4-3 with TRBJ2-7; 9 bases line up with TRBD1. The germline gives CDR1 LGHNA, CDR2 YSLEER. The CDR3 sequence is 16 residues long. V lost 1 base, J lost 5 bases, and 9 bases stayed unmatched. Here the CDR3 DNA reads TGCGCCAGCAGCCAAGCTATCCGACAGGGGGAGGACGAGCAGTACTTC. This gives the protein CASSQAIRQGEDEQYF.

V usage is TRBV6-4 and J usage is TRBJ2-1, with 8 nucleotides matching TRBD2. Germline assignment: CDR1 MRHNA and CDR2 SNTAGT. The V gene end was trimmed by 3 bases and the J gene end by 3 bases; junction bases not matched to a gene: 4. CDR3 length: 15 residues. The chain's CDR3 is CASSERAGGYNEQFF. The CDR3 DNA is TGTGCCAGCAGTGAACGGGCGGGAGGCTACAATGAGCAGTTCTTC.

The chain carries TRBV19 and TRBJ1-3, with D hard to call. The ends were cut back, 2 bases at V and 3 bases at J, with 11 bases in the middle. Germline V gives CDR1 LNHDA, CDR2 SQIVND (reference sequence). This CDR3 is built from 15 residues. Here the CDR3 reads CASSIFFADGNTIYF. The CDR3 DNA follows: TGTGCCAGTAGTATATTTTTCGCAGATGGAAACACCATATATTTT.

Notes on this clone: The junction shows a germline mismatch at one end, possibly a read error. The chain combines TRBV7-3 with TRBJ2-7; tentative D call: TRBD1 (6 bases). This CDR3 contains 13 residues. In germline, CDR1 is SGHTA, CDR2 FQGTGA. DNA for the CDR3: TGTGCCAGCAGCCACGGACAGAGCTATACCCCTACGTTC. This encodes CASSHGQSYTPTF.

This clone was found a few times. The rearrangement joins TRBV15 to TRBJ2-1; TRBD1 matches at 9 bases. CDR1 LNHNV and CDR2 YYDKDF come from the germline V gene (reference sequence). The CDR3 extends over 16 amino acids. The V gene end was trimmed by 3 bases and the J gene end by 4 bases; junction bases not matched to a gene: 7. The CDR3 DNA sequence: TGTGCCACCAGCAGCAGGGCGGGGACAGGGTACAATGAGCAGTTCTTC. The encoded protein is CATSSRAGTGYNEQFF.

This clone was seen only a few times. Here the CDR3 DNA reads TGTGCCAGCAGTTCTCGCGGACTAGCGCCAGAGTTCGAGCAGTACTTC. This encodes CASSSRGLAPEFEQYF. V usage is TRBV11-2 and J usage is TRBJ2-7; 9 nucleotides line up with TRBD2. From germline, CDR1 is SGHAT and CDR2 FQNNGV. The CDR3 extends over 16 amino acids. The J segment lost 6 bases and the V segment lost 6 bases, leaving 15 bases of the junction unmatched.

CDR3 amino acids: CASSSPGGEGIHNTDTQYF. The CDR3 DNA is TGTGCCAGCAGCTCCCCCGGAGGAGAGGGAATACACAACACAGATACGCAGTATTTT. The chain is built from TRBV7-3 and TRBJ2-3, with D maybe TRBD2 (5 bases). The CDR3 sequence is 19 residues long. Germline V gene lookup returns CDR1 SGHTA and CDR2 FQGTGA. V lost 4 bases to trimming and J lost 2 bases, with 25 bases between them.

The chain has TRBV10-3 and TRBJ1-5; D is unclear. The CDR3 loop spans 14 amino acids. Germline V gives CDR1 ENHRY, CDR2 SYGVKD. V was clipped by 6 bases and J by 11 bases, with 20 bases between them. The CDR3 region is CAIRGSVAGAAQHF. In nucleotides, the CDR3 is TGTGCCATCAGGGGCTCTGTCGCGGGAGCGGCCCAGCATTTT.

This clone has only a few counts. This chain links TRBV28 with TRBJ2-5, with D maybe TRBD2 (6 bases). Trimming took 5 bases from V and 7 from J, leaving 14 bases between them. The CDR3 runs to 13 residues. From germline, CDR1 is MDHEN and CDR2 SYDVKM. The CDR3 DNA reads as TGTGCCAGCAGTCCCGGGACTCTGGGGACCCAGTACTTC. Translation: CASSPGTLGTQYF.

This sequence joins TRBV28 and TRBJ2-5; 9 bases match TRBD2. The better agreement between TRBJ2-7 and the DNA end casts doubt on the J call. Germline CDR1 and CDR2: MDHEN and SYDVKM. The CDR3 has 16 residues. The DNA for the CDR3 is TGTGCCAGCAGTGGGGCCAGCGGGAGGAAGGGTCTCGAGCAGTACTTC. As protein: CASSGASGRKGLEQYF.

This clone was counted a few times. A read error may account for a junction end that differs from germline. CDR3 DNA sequence: TGTGCCAGCAGCGAAGACTACGCTGAATGGGAGACCCAGTACTTC. Amino acid sequence: CASSEDYAEWETQYF. The V call is TRBV2, the J call TRBJ2-5; D possibly corresponds to TRBD2 (5 bases). Germline CDR1 and CDR2: SNHLY and FYNNEI. This CDR3 comprises 15 residues.

In its sample, this clone was seen a few times. The V call is TRBV4-3, the J call TRBJ2-1; possibly TRBD2 for D (6 bases). V was trimmed by 0 bases and J by 2 bases, leaving 14 bases between them. The CDR3 sequence is 17 residues long. Germline CDR1 LGHNA, CDR2 YSLEER. CDR3 in DNA: TGCGCCAGCAGCCAAGAAGCGTCCGGGGAGGCCTACAATGAGCAGTTCTTC. This translates into CASSQEASGEAYNEQFF.

The V call is TRBV4-2, the J call TRBJ2-2; tentatively, D is TRBD2 (5 bases). The germline gives CDR1 LGHNA, CDR2 YNFKEQ. The CDR3 contains 17 residues. With 4 bases removed from V and 4 bases from J, the gap between germline ends came to 19 bases. Here the CDR3 DNA reads TGTGCCAGCAGCCCGACCGTGCTAGCTTCGAGCACCGGGGAGCTGTTTTTT. Its protein product is CASSPTVLASSTGELFF.

The chain combines TRBV7-9 with TRBJ2-7; a possible D gene is TRBD2 (6 bases). CDR1 and CDR2 from the germline V gene are SEHNR and FQNEAQ (reference sequence). Trimming took off 3 bases at V and 0 bases at J, with 18 bases between the two ends. CDR3 size: 17 residues. CDR3 sequence (DNA): TGTGCCAGCAGCTTCCGGTCTGTCGGGAGTAGCTCCTACGAGCAGTACTTC. Its protein is CASSFRSVGSSSYEQYF.

In its sample, this clone was seen once. The CDR3 protein is CASSALDGLAGEGVWDEQFF. The CDR3 DNA follows: TGTGCCAGCAGCGCGCTGGATGGACTAGCGGGAGAAGGGGTCTGGGATGAGCAGTTCTTC. The chain couples TRBV7-8 to TRBJ2-1; 13 bases agree with TRBD2. The germline gives CDR1 SGHVS, CDR2 FQNEAQ. The ends lost 5 bases at V and 8 bases at J; junction bases unmatched: 21. The CDR3 sequence is 20 residues long. Looking up the rest from reference TRBV7-8 and TRBJ2-1 gives the full variable domain: GAGVSQSPRYKVAKRGQDVALRCDPISGHVSLFWYQQALGQGPEFLTYFQNEAQLDKSGLPSDRFFAERPEGSVSTLKIQRTQQEDSAVYLCASSALDGLAGEGVWDEQFFGPGTRLTVL.

The rearrangement joins TRBV2 to TRBJ2-1, with TRBD2 identical over 11 bases. The CDR3 spans 15 residues. Germline assignment: CDR1 SNHLY and CDR2 FYNNEI. Losses at the gene ends were 7 bases for V and 8 bases for J; bases not matched to a gene: 10. DNA of the CDR3: TGTGCCAGCATCAGAGGGCTAGCGGGAGGCGATGAGCAGTTCTTC. As protein: CASIRGLAGGDEQFF.